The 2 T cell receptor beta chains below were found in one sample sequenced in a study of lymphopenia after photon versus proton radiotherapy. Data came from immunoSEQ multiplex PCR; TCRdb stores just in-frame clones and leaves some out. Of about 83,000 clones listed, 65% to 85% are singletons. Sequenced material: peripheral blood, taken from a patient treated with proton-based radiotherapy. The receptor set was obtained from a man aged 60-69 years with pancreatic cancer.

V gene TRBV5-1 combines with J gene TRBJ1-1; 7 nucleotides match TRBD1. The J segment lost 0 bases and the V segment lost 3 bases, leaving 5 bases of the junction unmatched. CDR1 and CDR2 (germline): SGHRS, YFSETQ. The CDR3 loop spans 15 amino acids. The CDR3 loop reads CASSSSQGMNTEAFF. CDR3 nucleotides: TGCGCCAGCAGCTCCTCACAGGGGATGAACACTGAAGCTTTCTTT.

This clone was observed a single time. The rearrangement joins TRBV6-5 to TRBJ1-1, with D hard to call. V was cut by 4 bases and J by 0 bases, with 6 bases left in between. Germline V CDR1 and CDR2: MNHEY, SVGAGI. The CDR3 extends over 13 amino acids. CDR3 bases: TGTGCCAGCAGTTCGGAGGTGAACACTGAAGCTTTCTTT. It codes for CASSSEVNTEAFF.